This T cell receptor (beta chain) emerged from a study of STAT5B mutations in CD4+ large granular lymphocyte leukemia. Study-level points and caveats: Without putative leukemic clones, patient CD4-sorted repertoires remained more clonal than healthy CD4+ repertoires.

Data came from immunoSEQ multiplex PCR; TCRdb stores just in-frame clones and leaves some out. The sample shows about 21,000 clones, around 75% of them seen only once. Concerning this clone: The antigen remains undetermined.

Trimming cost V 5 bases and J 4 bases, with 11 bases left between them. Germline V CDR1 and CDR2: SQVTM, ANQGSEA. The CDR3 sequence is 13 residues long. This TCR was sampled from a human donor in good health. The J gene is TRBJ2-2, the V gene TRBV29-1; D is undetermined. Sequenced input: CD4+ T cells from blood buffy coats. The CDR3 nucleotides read TGCAGCGTTAAAGGGCGAGGCACCGGGGAGCTGTTTTTT. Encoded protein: CSVKGRGTGELFF.